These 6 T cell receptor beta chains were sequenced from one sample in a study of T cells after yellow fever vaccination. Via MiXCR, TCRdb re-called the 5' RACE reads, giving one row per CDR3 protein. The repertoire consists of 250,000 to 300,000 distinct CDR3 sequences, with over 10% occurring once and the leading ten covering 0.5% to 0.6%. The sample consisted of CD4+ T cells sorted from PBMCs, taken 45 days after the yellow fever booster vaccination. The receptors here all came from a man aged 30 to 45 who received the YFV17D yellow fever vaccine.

The DNA of the CDR3 is TGTGCCAGCAGTTTATCGATGGGTAAACTGAACACTGAAGCTTTCTTT. Amino acids: CASSLSMGKLNTEAFF. The V gene is TRBV27, the J gene TRBJ1-1, with no clear D. Germline loops: CDR1 MNHEY, CDR2 SMNVEV (reference sequence). The V gene lost 0 bases and the J gene lost 0 bases, with 11 bases spanning the gap. This CDR3 contains 16 residues.

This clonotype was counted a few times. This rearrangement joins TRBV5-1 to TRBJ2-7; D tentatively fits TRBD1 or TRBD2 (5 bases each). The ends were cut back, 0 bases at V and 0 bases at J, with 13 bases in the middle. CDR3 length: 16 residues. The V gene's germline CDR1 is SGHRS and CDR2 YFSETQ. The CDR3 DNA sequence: TGCGCCAGCAGCTTGGGCTCGGGGCGGTCCTCCTACGAGCAGTACTTC. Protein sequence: CASSLGSGRSSYEQYF.

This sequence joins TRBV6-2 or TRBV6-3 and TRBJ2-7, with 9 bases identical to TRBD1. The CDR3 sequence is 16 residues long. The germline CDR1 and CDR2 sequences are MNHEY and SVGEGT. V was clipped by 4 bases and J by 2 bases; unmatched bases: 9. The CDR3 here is CASSSGPGQGPYEQYF. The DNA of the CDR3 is TGTGCCAGCAGTTCCGGTCCGGGACAGGGACCCTACGAGCAGTACTTC.

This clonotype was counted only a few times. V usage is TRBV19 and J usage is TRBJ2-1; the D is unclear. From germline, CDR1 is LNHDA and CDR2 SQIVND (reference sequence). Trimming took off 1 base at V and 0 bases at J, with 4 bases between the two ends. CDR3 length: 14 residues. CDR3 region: CASSIGSSYNEQFF. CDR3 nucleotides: TGTGCCAGTAGTATAGGGAGCTCCTACAATGAGCAGTTCTTC.

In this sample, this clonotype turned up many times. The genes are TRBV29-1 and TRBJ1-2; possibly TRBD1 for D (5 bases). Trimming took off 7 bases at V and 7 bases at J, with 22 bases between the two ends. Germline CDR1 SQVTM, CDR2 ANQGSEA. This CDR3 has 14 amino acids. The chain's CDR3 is CSALGPGRQSGYTF. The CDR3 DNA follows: TGCAGCGCCCTGGGGCCGGGGAGGCAGAGTGGCTACACCTTC.

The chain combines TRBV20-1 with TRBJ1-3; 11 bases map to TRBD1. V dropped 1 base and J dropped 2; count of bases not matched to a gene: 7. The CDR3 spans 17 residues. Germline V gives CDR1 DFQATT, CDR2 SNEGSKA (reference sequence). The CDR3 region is CSARAIGQGATGNTIYF. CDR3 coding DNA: TGCAGTGCTAGAGCGATCGGACAGGGGGCTACTGGAAACACCATATATTTT.